These T cell receptor beta chains were read from a single sample in a study of tumor T cells in aggressive B-cell lymphoma. Here immunoSEQ multiplex PCR was the method, and the copy in TCRdb shows in-frame clones only, minus some. In the table there are 650 to 950 clones, under 95% of which are singletons. Material for sequencing was tumor tissue. Every receptor here comes from an adult with diffuse large B cell lymphoma. CDR3s include the opening cysteine and the closing phenylalanine or tryptophan. The D gene is left open where the match is weak. Size tells how often a clone was seen (once, few, many) or the class of an expanded clone, and some rows leave it out.

j_call	v_call	clone_size	d_call	cdr3_nt	cdr3_aa
TRBJ2-2	TRBV29-1	-	-	TGCAGCGTTCGACGGGATACCGGGGAGCTGTTTTTT	CSVRRDTGELFF
TRBJ2-7	TRBV6-1	-	-	TGTGCCAGCAGGGGCTTTGGGTACGAGCAGTACTTC	CASRGFGYEQYF
TRBJ2-7	TRBV7-2	-	TRBD2	TGTGCCAGCAGCAAGCGGGACGGTGGAACCGTGCACTTC	CASSKRDGGTVHF
TRBJ1-1	TRBV6-1	-	-	TGTGCCAGCAGTGAATTAAGAGTGAACACTGAAGCTTTCTTT	CASSELRVNTEAFF
TRBJ2-1	TRBV29-1	-	TRBD2	TGCAGCTCCTGGACTAGCGGGTACAATGAGCAGTTCTTC	CSSWTSGYNEQFF
TRBJ1-1	TRBV30	-	-	TGTGCCTATGCGGCAGCCCTCCTCCCTGAAGCTTTCTTT	CAYAAALLPEAFF
TRBJ2-4	TRBV11-1	once	TRBD1	TGTGCCAGCAGCCCCGGCCACAGGGGGCTAGCCAAAAACATTCAGTACTTC	CASSPGHRGLAKNIQYF
TRBJ2-4	TRBV7-2	once	-	TGTGCCAGCAGCTTAGAGGCTAGACCCCCCAAAAACATTCAGTACTTC	CASSLEARPPKNIQYF
TRBJ1-3	TRBV7-6	-	-	TGTGCCAGCAGCCCGACTAGCTCTGGAAACACCATATATTTT	CASSPTSSGNTIYF
TRBJ2-7	TRBV7-9	-	-	TGTGCCAGCAGCTTATACGGGAGCTCCTACGAGCAGTACTTC	CASSLYGSSYEQYF
TRBJ1-3	TRBV28	-	-	TGTGCCAGCAGTTCGCGAATAAACTCTGGAAACACCATATATTTT	CASSSRINSGNTIYF
TRBJ2-1	TRBV7-9	-	-	TGTGCCAGCAGCTCTCAATTACTAATTGAGCAGTTCTTC	CASSSQLLIEQFF
TRBJ2-1	TRBV28	few	TRBD1	TGTGCCAGCAGAAAACTCCCTCGGGACAGGGATCCGTTTTCGTTCCTATACAATGAGCAGTTCTTC	CASRKLPRDRDPFSFLYNEQFF
TRBJ1-1	TRBV25-1	-	TRBD1	TGTGCCAGCAGTGAATCGGCAGGGGGAAGAGCTTTCTTT	CASSESAGGRAFF
TRBJ1-4	TRBV4-3	-	-	TGCGCCAGCAGCCAAGCGTACACAGCTAATGAAAAACTGTTTTTT	CASSQAYTANEKLFF
TRBJ1-6	TRBV30	-	-	TGTGCCTGGGCGACAGTTAATAATTCACCCCTCCACTTT	CAWATVNNSPLHF
TRBJ2-3	TRBV7-2	once	TRBD2	TGTGCCAGCAGCTTATCGGGAGGGCCGGGTACGCAGTATTTT	CASSLSGGPGTQYF
TRBJ1-3	TRBV19	-	-	TGTGCCAGTAGTATACGGAGGGGTTCAGGAAACACCATATATTTT	CASSIRRGSGNTIYF
TRBJ1-1	TRBV7-9	-	-	TGTGCCAGCAGCCCCTTTAAACCCCACGGTGGCACTGAAGCTTTCTTT	CASSPFKPHGGTEAFF
TRBJ2-5	TRBV5-6	-	-	TGTGCCAGCAATCCGTCGCAAGCCCGGGAGCAGTACTTC	CASNPSQAREQYF
TRBJ2-7	TRBV5-6	-	-	TGTGCCAGCAGCTTGCAGGGCTCAAGAACGTACGAGCAGTACTTC	CASSLQGSRTYEQYF
TRBJ1-1	TRBV29-1	-	-	TGCAGCGTCGGGAGGAACACTGAAGCTTTCTTT	CSVGRNTEAFF
TRBJ2-7	TRBV27	few	-	TGTGCCAGCAGTTTAAACAGAGCCTACGAGCAGTACTTC	CASSLNRAYEQYF
TRBJ2-7	TRBV7-6	-	TRBD1	TGTGCCAGCAGCCCCGGGCAGGGGGCCGACGAGCAGTACTTC	CASSPGQGADEQYF
TRBJ2-2	TRBV19	-	TRBD2	TGTGCCAGTAGTCCGGGACTAGGGTACACCGGGGAGCTGTTTTTT	CASSPGLGYTGELFF
TRBJ2-1	TRBV7-2	-	-	TGTGCCAGCAGCTTAAATGGCCTAGACGACAATGAGCAGTTCTTC	CASSLNGLDDNEQFF
TRBJ1-5	TRBV11-2	-	TRBD1	TGTGCCAGCAGTCAGGGGGACTCTCTGGAGAATCAGCCCCAGCATTTT	CASSQGDSLENQPQHF
TRBJ2-1	TRBV5-1	-	-	TGCGCCAGCCGGGGGACTCCAGGGTACAATGAGCAGTTCTTC	CASRGTPGYNEQFF
TRBJ1-2	TRBV5-4	-	-	TGTGCCAGCAGCTTGGGCGGGCTTTACGAAGAAGCCTTC	CASSLGGLYEEAF
TRBJ2-1	TRBV7-3	-	TRBD2	TGTGCCAGCAGCCCCGGGACTAGCGGTATTCATGAGCAGTTCTTC	CASSPGTSGIHEQFF